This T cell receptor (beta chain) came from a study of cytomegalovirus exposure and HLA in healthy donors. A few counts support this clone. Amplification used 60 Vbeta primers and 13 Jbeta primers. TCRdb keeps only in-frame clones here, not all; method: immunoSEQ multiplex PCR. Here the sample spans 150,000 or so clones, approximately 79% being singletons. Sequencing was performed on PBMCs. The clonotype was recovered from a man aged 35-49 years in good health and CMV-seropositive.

The CDR3 region is CASSQERDNKPQHF. In DNA form, the CDR3 reads TGCGCCAGCAGCCAAGAACGGGATAACAAGCCCCAGCATTTT. V is TRBV4-3 and J is TRBJ1-5; no reliable D call. The germline V gene has CDR1 LGHNA and CDR2 YSLEER. Trimming stripped 0 bases from V and 8 bases from J, with 11 bases between. The CDR3 spans 14 residues.